Shown below are 5 T cell receptor beta chains from a single sample sequenced in a study of shared clonotypes between healthy human individuals. Sequenced by immunoSEQ multiplex PCR; TCRdb stores in-frame clones only, minus some. The sample lists about 2.4 million clones; over 85% were seen once. Sequenced sample: naive CD4+ T cells from PBMCs. Subset defined: CD45RA+ positively selected. The receptor source for this set is a man in his late teens or twenties in good health. Some clones in this sample may be carry-over from other donors' samples.

The rearrangement links TRBV20-1 to TRBJ1-5; D call uncertain. Deletions cut 2 bases from V and 7 bases from J, with 6 bases between. Germline V gene sequence: CDR1 DFQATT, CDR2 SNEGSKA (reference sequence). This CDR3 is built from 11 residues. The CDR3: CSARSDQPQHF. The CDR3 DNA reads as TGCAGTGCTAGATCAGACCAGCCCCAGCATTTT.

Remarks on this clone: Other DNA sequences in this sample translate to the same CDR3. The chain has TRBV5-1 and TRBJ1-3; D remains unclear. From germline, CDR1 is SGHRS and CDR2 YFSETQ. Trimming cost V 0 bases and J 3 bases, with 10 bases left between them. This CDR3 spans 15 amino acids. The CDR3 spells CASSLGSGDGNTIYF. CDR3 DNA sequence: TGCGCCAGCAGCTTGGGAAGCGGGGATGGAAACACCATATATTTT. Variable domain in full (rest from reference TRBV5-1 and TRBJ1-3): KAGVTQTPRYLIKTRGQQVTLSCSPISGHRSVSWYQQTPGQGLQFLFEYFSETQRNKGNFPGRFSGRQFSNSRSEMNVSTLELGDSALYLCASSLGSGDGNTIYFGEGSWLTVV.

The chain uses TRBV28 and TRBJ2-1; TRBD2 matches at 8 bases. Looked up from germline, CDR1 is MDHEN and CDR2 is SYDVKM. V shed 6 bases and J 0 bases; nucleotides not matched to a gene: 10. This CDR3 has 17 amino acids. CDR3 DNA sequence: TGTGCCAGCAGAACCACTAGCGGACGGAGCTCCTACAATGAGCAGTTCTTC. Its protein is CASRTTSGRSSYNEQFF. Complete variable domain (other parts from reference TRBV28 and TRBJ2-1): DVKVTQSSRYLVKRTGEKVFLECVQDMDHENMFWYRQDPGLGLRLIYFSYDVKMKEKGDIPEGYSVSREKKERFSLILESASTNQTSMYLCASRTTSGRSSYNEQFFGPGTRLTVL.

The chain uses TRBV27 and TRBJ1-5; D remains unclear. CDR1 and CDR2 (germline): MNHEY, SMNVEV (reference sequence). The length of the CDR3 is 15 residues. V was shortened by 3 bases and J by 6 bases, with 15 bases between the two germline ends. In DNA, the CDR3 is TGTGCCAGCAGTTTGGACGGGCCACCCTTTCAGCCCCAGCATTTT. Translating it yields CASSLDGPPFQPQHF.

Note on this clone: The same CDR3 can be traced to other DNA sequences in this sample. The chain carries TRBV18 and TRBJ1-1; D gene ambiguous. The CDR3 has 13 amino acids. The germline gives CDR1 KGHSH, CDR2 LQKENI. The V gene lost 1 base and the J gene lost 5 bases, with 8 bases spanning the gap. The DNA of the CDR3 is TGTGCCAGCTCACCACAAGGGTCTACTGAAGCTTTCTTT. Its translation: CASSPQGSTEAFF.